These 21 T cell receptor beta chains came from one sample sequenced in a study of blood T cell repertoires in COVID-19. Clones were read by immunoSEQ multiplex PCR, and TCRdb kept only the in-frame ones, dropping some. The top ten clones hold less than 45% of a sample with more than 95,000 clones, 80% to 85% of them seen once. The sample taken for sequencing was peripheral blood. Receptors originate from an elderly man with acute or convalescent COVID-19.

CDR3 DNA sequence: TGCAGCGTTGAGGGCCCTCACGGTATGAACACTGAAGCTTTCTTT. Protein product: CSVEGPHGMNTEAFF. The V and J genes are TRBV29-1 and TRBJ1-1; D is unresolved. Germline lookup yields CDR1 SQVTM and CDR2 ANQGSEA. CDR3 size: 15 residues. Trimming removed 3 bases at V and 0 bases at J, with 14 bases between.

This sequence joins TRBV20-1 and TRBJ1-2, with D hard to call. This CDR3 spans 12 amino acids. Germline V gene lookup returns CDR1 DFQATT and CDR2 SNEGSKA (reference sequence). The V end lost 3 bases, the J end lost 8 bases, and 13 bases lay between the germline ends. The CDR3 spells CSASNTGGGYTF. For the CDR3, the DNA is TGCAGTGCTAGTAATACCGGCGGGGGCTACACCTTC.

This clone is a singleton in its sample. CDR3 sequence reads: CASSPRQGDNGYTF. DNA for the CDR3: TGTGCCAGCAGTCCACGACAGGGGGACAATGGCTACACCTTC. The chain uses TRBV6-5 and TRBJ1-2, with 9 nucleotides matching TRBD1. The V segment lost 5 bases and the J segment 6 bases; nucleotides outside the gene matches: 7. Germline V lookup: CDR1 MNHEY, CDR2 SVGAGI. This CDR3 has 14 residues.

This chain uses TRBV19 with TRBJ2-3; tentative D call: TRBD2 (5 bases). CDR1 is LNHDA, CDR2 SQIVND, per germline (reference sequence). V was pared by 5 bases and J by 2 bases, with 11 bases between. CDR3 length: 14 residues. CDR3 DNA: TGTGCCAGTAGTGACGGGATCAACACAGATACGCAGTATTTT. Amino acid sequence: CASSDGINTDTQYF. The variable domain in full, completed from reference TRBV19 and TRBJ2-3, reads DGGITQSPKYLFRKEGQNVTLSCEQNLNHDAMYWYRQDPGQGLRLIYYSQIVNDFQKGDIAEGYSVSREKKESFPLTVTSAQKNPTAFYLCASSDGINTDTQYFGPGTRLTVL.

The gene calls are TRBV3-1 (or the pseudogene TRBV3-2) and TRBJ1-1; D might be TRBD1 (6 bases). Looked up from germline, CDR1 is LGHDT and CDR2 is YNNKEL (reference sequence). CDR3 length equals 14 residues. The V end was cut by 1 base, the J end by 3 bases, with 9 bases between. The CDR3 region has the DNA TGTGCCAGCAGCCAAGCGGACAGCTACACTGAAGCTTTCTTT. As protein: CASSQADSYTEAFF.

V gene TRBV2 combines with J gene TRBJ1-6; D is unresolved. V was clipped by 0 bases and J by 10 bases, with 10 bases between them. The germline gives CDR1 SNHLY, CDR2 FYNNEI. This CDR3 is built from 14 residues. The CDR3 region is CASSEASAASPLHF. In DNA form, the CDR3 reads TGTGCCAGCAGTGAAGCGTCGGCGGCCTCACCCCTCCACTTT.

V gene TRBV27 combines with J gene TRBJ1-5; D is uncertain. This CDR3 contains 15 residues. V was clipped by 4 bases and J by 0 bases, with 10 bases between them. Germline CDR1 MNHEY, CDR2 SMNVEV (reference sequence). CDR3 nucleotides: TGTGCCAGCAGTTCTCGGGGTAATAGCAATCAGCCCCAGCATTTT. It translates to CASSSRGNSNQPQHF.

J is TRBJ2-7 and V is TRBV28; no clear D gene. Per the germline V gene, CDR1 is MDHEN and CDR2 is SYDVKM. This CDR3 has 13 residues. V shed 2 bases and J shed 4 bases, with 9 bases lying between them. The CDR3 region has the DNA TGTGCCAGCAGTTTAGGCAGTTTATACGAGCAGTACTTC. Protein product: CASSLGSLYEQYF. The full variable domain, with the rest looked up from reference TRBV28 and TRBJ2-7, is DVKVTQSSRYLVKRTGEKVFLECVQDMDHENMFWYRQDPGLGLRLIYFSYDVKMKEKGDIPEGYSVSREKKERFSLILESASTNQTSMYLCASSLGSLYEQYFGPGTRLTVT.

V usage is TRBV6-5 and J usage is TRBJ2-7, with TRBD2 matching over 8 bases. The CDR3 totals 14 residues. The V segment lost 7 bases and the J segment 3 bases; nucleotides outside the gene matches: 8. Germline loops: CDR1 MNHEY, CDR2 SVGAGI. CDR3 DNA: TGTGCCAGCAAGCCCAGCGGGAGTGGCTACGAGCAGTACTTC. Protein: CASKPSGSGYEQYF.

The CDR3 DNA follows: TGCAGCGCCGTCCGGGACAGGGGGGTGGACAATGAGCAGTTCTTC. Encoded protein: CSAVRDRGVDNEQFF. The chain links TRBV29-1 to TRBJ2-1; 11 bases agree with TRBD1. From germline, CDR1 is SQVTM and CDR2 ANQGSEA. Trimming took 7 bases from V and 5 from J; bases not matched to a gene: 10. The CDR3 is 15 amino acids.

The count of this clone is one. The chain employs TRBV20-1 and TRBJ1-5; the D gene is possibly TRBD1 (5 bases). CDR3 length: 13 amino acids. V was trimmed by 3 bases and J by 8 bases, leaving 14 bases between them. Germline CDR1 DFQATT, CDR2 SNEGSKA (reference sequence). CDR3 residues: CSASLQGREPQHF. The CDR3 bases are TGCAGTGCTAGTCTGCAGGGAAGGGAGCCCCAGCATTTT.

The genes are TRBV28 and TRBJ1-4, with D tentatively TRBD1 (5 bases). V lost 6 bases to trimming and J lost 10 bases, with 12 bases between them. The CDR3 has 12 amino acids. The germline V gene has CDR1 MDHEN and CDR2 SYDVKM. CDR3 loop: CASSDSPGKLFF. The CDR3 coding sequence is TGTGCCAGCAGCGACAGTCCAGGAAAACTGTTTTTT.

Many counts were recorded for this clone. The rearrangement uses TRBV18 and TRBJ2-3, with D perhaps matching TRBD1 (5 bases). There are 14 residues in the CDR3. Germline CDR1 and CDR2: KGHSH and LQKENI. Trimming shortened V by 3 bases and J by 4 bases, and 11 bases separated the two germline ends. The CDR3 is CASSPYQGPDTQYF. In nucleotides, the CDR3 is TGTGCCAGCTCACCTTATCAGGGTCCAGATACGCAGTATTTT.

The V call is TRBV2, the J call TRBJ1-4; D may be TRBD1 (5 bases). This CDR3 is built from 11 residues. The germline gives CDR1 SNHLY, CDR2 FYNNEI. V lost 11 bases, J lost 3 bases, and 7 bases lay in between. The CDR3 DNA sequence: TGTGCCGGGGGGTCTAATGAAAAACTGTTTTTT. The encoded protein is CAGGSNEKLFF.

This clone was seen ten or more times. CDR3 nucleotides: TGTGCCAGCAGCGGCCGTCGGACAGCCCGGAACACCGGGGAGCTGTTTTTT. It encodes CASSGRRTARNTGELFF. The genes are TRBV28 and TRBJ2-2, with D perhaps matching TRBD1 (6 bases). Germline V gives CDR1 MDHEN, CDR2 SYDVKM. V lost 6 bases, J lost 1 base, and 18 bases lay in between. The CDR3 runs to 17 residues.

The V call is TRBV9, the J call TRBJ1-3, with D perhaps matching TRBD1 (6 bases). Germline V lookup: CDR1 SGDLS, CDR2 YYNGEE. This CDR3 has 16 amino acids. Trimming took off 0 bases at V and 1 base at J, with 11 bases between the two ends. The DNA for the CDR3 is TGTGCCAGCAGCGTAGGAGGGGGGGGTTCTGGAAACACCATATATTTT. Translation gives CASSVGGGGSGNTIYF.

The genes are TRBV14 and TRBJ1-6; no definite D call. Per the germline V gene, CDR1 is SGHDN and CDR2 is FVKESK. This CDR3 is 18 amino acids long. Trimming pared 4 bases from V and 2 bases from J, leaving 18 bases between. The CDR3 is CASSPNFERLAYNSPLHF. DNA for the CDR3: TGTGCCAGCAGCCCTAACTTCGAGAGGCTCGCCTATAATTCACCCCTCCACTTT. Combining the CDR3 with reference TRBV14 and TRBJ1-6 gives the whole variable domain EAGVTQFPSHSVIEKGQTVTLRCDPISGHDNLYWYRRVMGKEIKFLLHFVKESKQDESGMPNNRFLAERTGGTYSTLKVQPAELEDSGVYFCASSPNFERLAYNSPLHFGNGTRLTVT.

Only one count was recorded for this clone. The CDR3 loop is CASSLQGNTGELFF. The CDR3 DNA follows: TGTGCCAGCAGCTTACAGGGGAACACCGGGGAGCTGTTTTTT. The chain is built from TRBV7-3 and TRBJ2-2, with D maybe TRBD1 (5 bases). The CDR3 runs 14 residues. Trimming left V 2 bases short and J 1 base short, with 5 bases between. CDR1 SGHTA and CDR2 FQGTGA come from the germline V gene.

The rearrangement joins TRBV18 to TRBJ2-3; a weak D match, TRBD1 (5 bases). The V gene lost 1 base and the J gene lost 0 bases, with 17 bases spanning the gap. CDR3 length: 18 residues. Germline V CDR1 and CDR2: KGHSH, LQKENI. CDR3: CASSPQAAQGPSTDTQYF. CDR3 in DNA: TGTGCCAGCTCACCACAGGCGGCTCAGGGCCCTAGCACAGATACGCAGTATTTT.

The chain is built from TRBV7-2 and TRBJ2-1; 8 nucleotides line up with TRBD1. Germline-derived CDR1 and CDR2 are SGHTA and FQGNSA. V lost 0 bases to trimming and J lost 16 bases; unmatched junction nucleotides: 8. The CDR3 loop spans 13 amino acids. The CDR3 protein is CASSLAGTGTGFF. The CDR3, as DNA: TGTGCCAGCAGCTTAGCCGGGACCGGGACAGGTTTCTTC.

This clone showed up just once. The same CDR3 is also encoded by other DNA sequences in this sample. This chain uses TRBV5-1 with TRBJ2-3; 7 bases are shared with TRBD1. V lost 4 bases and J lost 1; bases outside the gene matches: 3. Germline lookup yields CDR1 SGHRS and CDR2 YFSETQ. The CDR3 totals 14 residues. CDR3 region: CASSIGTGTDTQYF. DNA of the CDR3: TGCGCCAGCAGCATAGGGACAGGCACAGATACGCAGTATTTT.